One sample yielded the 16 T cell receptor beta chains listed below, sequenced in a study of cytomegalovirus exposure and HLA in healthy donors. The method was immunoSEQ multiplex PCR; TCRdb's version includes in-frame clones alone and lacks a portion of them. The repertoire includes 150,000 to 200,000 clones, around 90% of them detected once, and roughly 3% sits in the top ten. The sequencing sample was made of PBMCs. These receptors came from a woman between 18 and 29 years old in good health and CMV-seropositive.

The chain recombines TRBV5-4 with TRBJ1-1; 7 positions match TRBD1. This CDR3 has 14 amino acids. J gave up 1 base and V 3 bases, and 3 bases lay outside the gene matches. CDR1 is SGHNT, CDR2 YYREEE, per germline (reference sequence). DNA of the CDR3: TGTGCCAGCAGCTGGACAGGTGAGAACACTGAAGCTTTCTTT. It encodes CASSWTGENTEAFF.

V gene TRBV27 combines with J gene TRBJ1-3; perhaps TRBD1 as D (5 bases). Deletions cut 6 bases from V and 4 bases from J, with 19 bases between. CDR1 is MNHEY and CDR2 is SMNVEV in the germline V gene (reference sequence). This CDR3 has 16 residues. The DNA for the CDR3 is TGTGCCAGCAGGGGGTCAATGGGGGGAAGAGGAAACACCATATATTTT. Translated, it gives CASRGSMGGRGNTIYF.

The J gene is TRBJ1-1, the V gene TRBV19; possible D gene TRBD1, 5 bases. CDR1 and CDR2 from the germline V gene are LNHDA and SQIVND (reference sequence). The germline V and J ends were trimmed by 3 bases and 2 bases, with 10 bases remaining between them. The CDR3 has 14 amino acids. The CDR3 reads CASSIGGINTEAFF. The CDR3 DNA follows: TGTGCCAGTAGTATCGGGGGAATCAACACTGAAGCTTTCTTT.

V gene TRBV2 combines with J gene TRBJ2-1, with TRBD2 matching over 10 bases. CDR1 and CDR2 (germline): SNHLY, FYNNEI. The trim removed 8 bases at V and 12 bases at J, leaving 13 bases unmatched. The CDR3 has 14 residues. CDR3 coding DNA: TGTGCCAGCGGGTCGCTAGCGGGAGAAGAGATGCAGTTCTTC. It encodes CASGSLAGEEMQFF.

This clone was seen only once. This sequence joins TRBV27 and TRBJ1-1; no firm D call. V dropped 7 bases and J dropped 5 bases, with 14 bases sitting between them. Germline V lookup: CDR1 MNHEY, CDR2 SMNVEV (reference sequence). This CDR3 has 13 residues. CDR3: CASTLSPGTEAFF. For the CDR3, the DNA is TGTGCCAGCACCTTAAGCCCGGGGACTGAAGCTTTCTTT.

This clone was detected once. The chain combines TRBV13 with TRBJ2-2; 8 bases are a match to TRBD2. The V segment lost 5 bases and the J segment 1 base; nucleotides outside the gene matches: 3. Germline-derived CDR1 and CDR2 are PRHDT and FYEKMQ (reference sequence). The CDR3 covers 15 residues. The CDR3 spells CASSRTSLNTGELFF. CDR3 sequence (DNA): TGTGCCAGCAGCAGGACTAGCTTGAACACCGGGGAGCTGTTTTTT.

The chain has TRBV6-1 and TRBJ2-5; no reliable D call. The germline V gene has CDR1 MNHNS and CDR2 SASEGT. The CDR3 is made up of 11 amino acids. With 4 bases removed from V and 4 bases from J, the gap between germline ends came to 4 bases. The CDR3 coding sequence is TGTGCCAGCAGTGGTCGAGAGACCCAGTACTTC. Residues: CASSGRETQYF.

This rearrangement joins TRBV4-3 to TRBJ2-1, with TRBD2 identical over 8 bases. J gave up 7 bases and V 0 bases, and 11 bases lay outside the gene matches. The germline CDR1 and CDR2 sequences are LGHNA and YSLEER. This CDR3 is built from 17 residues. CDR3 region: CASSQDSGREARNEQFF. The CDR3 nucleotides are TGCGCCAGCAGCCAAGATTCGGGGCGGGAGGCCAGGAATGAGCAGTTCTTC.

The rearrangement links TRBV5-1 to TRBJ2-5, with D maybe TRBD2 (6 bases). From germline, CDR1 is SGHRS and CDR2 YFSETQ. The CDR3 runs 15 residues. Trimming shortened V by 0 bases and J by 4 bases, and 13 bases separated the two germline ends. The CDR3 protein is CASSLGGVIPETQYF. The CDR3 DNA follows: TGCGCCAGCAGCTTGGGGGGGGTAATCCCAGAGACCCAGTACTTC.

The CDR3 DNA is TGTGCCAGCAGCGAAGCACAGGGAGTGAACACTGAAGCTTTCTTT. Its translation is CASSEAQGVNTEAFF. The V call is TRBV7-8, the J call TRBJ1-1, with a weak D call TRBD1 (6 bases). The germline V gene has CDR1 SGHVS and CDR2 FQNEAQ. The CDR3 runs to 15 residues. V lost 5 bases, J lost 0 bases, and 13 bases lay in between.

This rearrangement joins TRBV5-6 to TRBJ1-2, with 7 nucleotides matching TRBD1. The V gene's germline CDR1 is SGHDT and CDR2 YYEEEE. V trimming: 2 bases; J trimming: 2 bases; junction bases outside the gene matches: 0. CDR3 length: 13 residues. The DNA for the CDR3 is TGTGCCAGCAGCTTACAGGGGAACTATGGCTACACCTTC. Its translation: CASSLQGNYGYTF.

This clone occurred once. J is TRBJ2-1 and V is TRBV27; D perhaps matches TRBD2 (6 bases). Germline V lookup: CDR1 MNHEY, CDR2 SMNVEV (reference sequence). There are 14 residues in the CDR3. V shed 6 bases and J shed 2 bases, with 11 bases lying between them. CDR3 DNA sequence: TGTGCCAGCAGCCGGGAGTCCCCCTACAATGAGCAGTTCTTC. Translating gives CASSRESPYNEQFF.

This chain connects TRBV9 to TRBJ2-3, with 7 bases matching TRBD2. Germline CDR1 SGDLS, CDR2 YYNGEE. V lost 2 bases, J lost 7 bases, and 10 bases stayed unmatched. The CDR3 covers 15 residues. The CDR3 DNA follows: TGTGCCAGCAGCGTGGGGGGGACTGGAGCTAATACGCAGTATTTT. Translated: CASSVGGTGANTQYF.

This clone was recorded a few times. This rearrangement joins TRBV27 to TRBJ1-2; a possible D gene is TRBD1 (5 bases). Trimming took off 4 bases at V and 7 bases at J, with 13 bases between the two ends. Germline CDR1 reads MNHEY; CDR2 reads SMNVEV (reference sequence). This CDR3 is 13 amino acids long. The CDR3 DNA follows: TGTGCCAGCAGTTCGACAGTGCCGGGTGGCTACACCTTC. Its translation: CASSSTVPGGYTF.

The V gene is TRBV5-1, the J gene TRBJ2-1, with TRBD2 as a possible D gene (7 bases). Trimming pared 6 bases from V and 4 bases from J, leaving 23 bases between. Germline loops: CDR1 SGHRS, CDR2 YFSETQ. The CDR3 totals 17 residues. DNA of the CDR3: TGCGCCAGCAAGCACCAAGGGGGGGCTAGCGGATACAATGAGCAGTTCTTC. As protein: CASKHQGGASGYNEQFF.

This clone appeared a single time. The V gene is TRBV4-1, the J gene TRBJ2-1; TRBD2 aligns across 9 bases. The CDR3 is made up of 15 amino acids. V shed 4 bases, J shed 1 base, and the junction held 2 bases outside the gene matches. CDR1 and CDR2 from the germline V gene are MGHRA and YSYEKL. CDR3 sequence reads: CASSPREGSYNEQFF. The CDR3 region has the DNA TGCGCCAGCAGCCCGCGGGAGGGATCCTACAATGAGCAGTTCTTC.